A selection of T cell receptor beta chains follows, all from one sample in a study of response to subunit inactivated influenza vaccine. One entry per CDR3 protein, called by TCRdb with MiXCR from the RT-PCR reads. The sample has roughly 500,000 distinct CDR3 sequences, 16% seen once. The sequencing used CD4+ T cells sorted from PBMCs, collected around 25 months after vaccination. Source of these receptors: a man aged 50 to 69 who received an inactivated influenza vaccine. CDR3s include the opening cysteine and the closing phenylalanine or tryptophan. Each record gives: V gene, clone size, D gene, J gene, CDR3 DNA, CDR3 protein. A D gene is named only where the DNA matches it firmly. Size tells how often a clone was seen (once, few, many) or the class of an expanded clone, and some rows leave it out.

TRBV18	NA	NA	TRBJ2-1	TGTGCCAGCTCACCACAAGCGAGCTCCTACAATGAGCAGTTCTTC	CASSPQASSYNEQFF
TRBV7-2	NA	TRBD1	TRBJ2-5	TGTGCCAGCAGTTATGACAGGGACCAAGAGACCCAGTACTTC	CASSYDRDQETQYF
TRBV27	many	TRBD2	TRBJ2-1	TGTGCCAGCAGTTTAAACGGGGGGGCCATTAATGAGCAGTTCTTC	CASSLNGGAINEQFF
TRBV2	few	TRBD1	TRBJ2-2	TGTGCCACTAACAGGGGGCAGACCGGGGAGCTGTTTTTT	CATNRGQTGELFF
TRBV6-5	NA	NA	TRBJ2-7	TGTGCCAGCAGTTACGGCTTTCAGGGAACCTACGAGCAGTACTTC	CASSYGFQGTYEQYF
TRBV7-2	many	TRBD1	TRBJ1-3	TGTGCCAGCAGCTTAGCCCCGGGACAGATCGGAAACACCATATATTTT	CASSLAPGQIGNTIYF
TRBV7-8	NA	NA	TRBJ2-1	TGTGCCAGCAGCTTAGTTGAGGGGCCCAATGAGCAGTTCTTC	CASSLVEGPNEQFF
TRBV30	NA	TRBD2	TRBJ2-5	TGTGCCTGGAGTGCGGGACTAAAAGAGACCCAGTACTTC	CAWSAGLKETQYF
TRBV7-2	few	NA	TRBJ2-3	TGTGCCAGCAGGGCCGGGTTCGCTGGCACAGATACGCAGTATTTT	CASRAGFAGTDTQYF
TRBV29-1	NA	NA	TRBJ1-1	TGCAGCGCCAACGTCGGAGGTGGGAACACTGAAGCTTTCTTT	CSANVGGGNTEAFF
TRBV29-1	few	NA	TRBJ2-1	TGCACGTCGGGGGGCCGTGAGCAGTTCTTC	CTSGGREQFF
TRBV20-1	NA	TRBD1	TRBJ1-5	TGCAGTGCGAGACGGACAGGAGATCAGCCCCAGCATTTT	CSARRTGDQPQHF
TRBV9	NA	NA	TRBJ1-5	TGTGCCAGCAGCGTAGGTCCGCAGGGGCAGCCCCAGCATTTT	CASSVGPQGQPQHF
TRBV5-1	NA	NA	TRBJ2-2	TGCGCCAGCAGCTTGTCTGGGGTTGGAACCGGGGAGCTGTTTTTT	CASSLSGVGTGELFF
TRBV20-1	few	NA	TRBJ2-2	TGCAGTGCTAGTGCGAACACCGGGGAGCTGTTTTTT	CSASANTGELFF
TRBV12-3/TRBV12-4	NA	TRBD2	TRBJ2-7	TGTGCCAGCAGTTTGGTTGCTAGCGGGGGAGCTCCCTACGAGCAGTACTTC	CASSLVASGGAPYEQYF
TRBV29-1	NA	NA	TRBJ1-6	TGCAGCGTTGACGCGGGGGCTGGCAATTCACCCCTCCACTTT	CSVDAGAGNSPLHF
TRBV6-1	NA	TRBD1	TRBJ2-1	TGTGCCAGCAGAAGACAGGGGGACACTAGTAATGGTCAGTTCTTC	CASRRQGDTSNGQFF
TRBV20-1	NA	NA	TRBJ2-1	TGCAGTGCTAGCTCCTCAGCATCCAATGAGCAGTTCTTC	CSASSSASNEQFF
TRBV4-2	few	NA	TRBJ2-7	TGTGCCAGCAGCCAAGGGGTGGTGGGCGAGCAGTACTTC	CASSQGVVGEQYF
TRBV20-1	many	NA	TRBJ1-1	TGCAGTGCTCGTCGGGGCGTGTTAGTCACTGAAGCTTTCTTT	CSARRGVLVTEAFF
TRBV5-1	few	TRBD2	TRBJ2-2	TGCGCCAGCAGTTCCAGCGGGGGGTTTAACACCGGGGAGCTGTTTTTT	CASSSSGGFNTGELFF
TRBV5-5	NA	TRBD1	TRBJ1-2	TGTGCCAGCAGCTTGTCGGGGACAGGTTCCTATGGCTACACCTTC	CASSLSGTGSYGYTF
TRBV19	few	TRBD1	TRBJ2-7	TGTGCCAGTAGTGAAAGACACCAGGGGGCCCCCCCCTACGAGCAGTACTTC	CASSERHQGAPPYEQYF